This T cell receptor (beta chain) stems from a study of blood T cell repertoires in COVID-19. The authors' processing: Quantification of nucleated cells was approximated via reference gene primer amplification. Data came from immunoSEQ multiplex PCR; TCRdb stores just in-frame clones and leaves some out. The V and J calls and clone size are taken from that table; D and trimming were inferred from the DNA. The table lists about 480,000 clones, around 89% of them singletons. In terms of age and location, participants ranged from about 18 to 95 years and lived in around 22 US areas. This TCR was sampled from a woman in her thirties or forties who had recovered from COVID-19. Sample: PBMCs or T cells enriched from blood (not recorded which).

This chain's CDR3 is CASSLSAGGPYNEQFF. The DNA for the CDR3 is TGTGCCAGCAGCTTATCTGCGGGAGGCCCCTACAATGAGCAGTTCTTC. This chain connects TRBV7-2 to TRBJ2-1; 8 nucleotides match TRBD2. The CDR3 sequence is 16 residues long. The germline gives CDR1 SGHTA, CDR2 FQGNSA. The V and J ends lost 2 bases and 2 bases, in that order; junction bases with no gene match: 5.